This entry describes one T cell receptor (beta chain). Its matching antigen is unknown. The record originates from a study of cytomegalovirus exposure and HLA in healthy donors. TCRdb's table, derived via immunoSEQ multiplex PCR, lists solely in-frame clones and lacks some. Of 200,000 or so clones in the sample, about four fifths were seen once. V shed 5 bases, J shed 4 bases, and the junction held 4 bases outside the gene matches. This CDR3 region has 14 residues. Germline CDR1 MNHEY, CDR2 SVGAGI. The donors were part of the validation cohort, which consisted of some 120 subjects and was separate from the first cohort of 666 subjects. Points from the study as a whole: Cytomegalovirus association was assigned to some 160 TCR beta chains.

Sequenced material: PBMCs. The rearrangement links TRBV6-5 to TRBJ1-3, with 8 nucleotides matching TRBD1. This receptor was identified in a young man in good health and CMV-seropositive. CDR3 DNA: TGTGCCAGCAGTACGGGACAGGCGGGAAACACCATATATTTT. It codes for CASSTGQAGNTIYF.